This T cell receptor (beta chain) was obtained from a study of blood T cell repertoires in COVID-19. This CDR3 has 13 residues. Germline V gene sequence: CDR1 SGHRS, CDR2 YFSETQ. The V end lost 4 bases, the J end lost 1 base, and 8 bases lay between the germline ends. Produced via immunoSEQ multiplex PCR; TCRdb's table is partial and in-frame only. The sample lists roughly 280,000 clones, around 87% occurring once. Sequencing was carried out using PBMCs or T cells enriched from blood (not recorded which). The TCR sequence derives from a woman between 18 and 29 years old who had recovered from COVID-19. The rearrangement links TRBV5-1 to TRBJ2-5; D perhaps matches TRBD2 (5 bases). The CDR3 loop reads CASSKGVQETQYF. CDR3 nucleotide sequence: TGCGCCAGCAGCAAGGGAGTCCAAGAGACCCAGTACTTC.